Listed here are 25 T cell receptor beta chains from one sample, sequenced in a study of PD-1 blockade in classical Hodgkin lymphoma. The time point was: newly diagnosed, previously untreated cHL patient sample. Clones were sequenced by immunoSEQ multiplex PCR, and TCRdb holds only the in-frame ones, with some missing. Seen here are about 46,000 clones, roughly 91% observed once, and the top ten hold roughly 5.3%. Specimen: peripheral blood mononuclear cells (PBMCs). The receptors stem from a human donor with classical Hodgkin lymphoma.

V and J are TRBV18 and TRBJ2-2, with TRBD1 matching over 10 bases. Germline V gene sequence: CDR1 KGHSH, CDR2 LQKENI. V trimming: 7 bases; J trimming: 0 bases; junction bases outside the gene matches: 11. This CDR3 spans 18 amino acids. In DNA, the CDR3 is TGTGCCAGCTTCGGGCGGGGACAGGGGAATCCGAACACCGGGGAGCTGTTTTTT. Protein product: CASFGRGQGNPNTGELFF.

The genes are TRBV4-1 and TRBJ1-2; no clear D. Per germline, CDR1 MGHRA and CDR2 YSYEKL. Trimming took 1 base from V and 7 from J, leaving 19 bases between them. The CDR3 is 16 amino acids. The CDR3 sequence: CASSQGGEPTPGGYTF. Written as DNA, the CDR3 is TGCGCCAGCAGCCAAGGAGGTGAACCTACTCCTGGTGGCTACACCTTC.

This clone appeared a few times. CDR3 nucleotide sequence: TGTGCCAGCAGCCCCGGTGGGACAGTGGTTGGCTACACCTTC. Protein sequence: CASSPGGTVVGYTF. The chain uses TRBV6-1 and TRBJ1-2; TRBD1 matches at 7 bases. The germline gives CDR1 MNHNS, CDR2 SASEGT. The trim removed 6 bases at V and 7 bases at J, leaving 11 bases unmatched. The CDR3 is 14 residues long.

The chain joins TRBV6-4 to TRBJ2-1, with 12 positions matching TRBD2. This CDR3 region has 17 residues. The V gene end was trimmed by 3 bases and the J gene end by 8 bases; junction bases not matched to a gene: 11. From germline, CDR1 is MRHNA and CDR2 SNTAGT. CDR3 loop: CASSETGTSGLNDEQFF. For the CDR3, the DNA is TGTGCCAGCAGTGAAACCGGGACTAGCGGGCTTAACGATGAGCAGTTCTTC.

This clone was found once. This chain joins TRBV5-6 and TRBJ2-5; TRBD1 aligns across 7 bases. V was pared by 3 bases and J by 4 bases, with 9 bases of the junction left unmatched. The CDR3 sequence is 15 residues long. CDR1 is SGHDT, CDR2 YYEEEE, per germline. Here the CDR3 reads CASSSPGQYVETQYF. The DNA for the CDR3 is TGTGCCAGCAGCTCTCCGGGACAGTATGTAGAGACCCAGTACTTC.

The chain recombines TRBV10-3 with TRBJ2-5; unclear D gene. V lost 6 bases and J 2 bases, leaving 13 bases between the germline ends. Looked up from germline, CDR1 is ENHRY and CDR2 is SYGVKD. The CDR3 totals 14 residues. CDR3 region: CAISDMDGQETQYF. As DNA, the CDR3 is TGTGCCATCAGCGACATGGACGGGCAAGAGACCCAGTACTTC.

The chain joins TRBV19 to TRBJ2-2, with unresolved D. Trimming took 8 bases from V and 0 from J, leaving 10 bases between them. The germline gives CDR1 LNHDA, CDR2 SQIVND (reference sequence). The CDR3 contains 14 residues. The CDR3 coding sequence is TGTGCCAGTCGGCGGCTAACGAACACCGGGGAGCTGTTTTTT. The encoded protein is CASRRLTNTGELFF. Using reference TRBV19 and TRBJ2-2 for the parts outside the CDR3, the full variable domain is DGGITQSPKYLFRKEGQNVTLSCEQNLNHDAMYWYRQDPGQGLRLIYYSQIVNDFQKGDIAEGYSVSREKKESFPLTVTSAQKNPTAFYLCASRRLTNTGELFFGEGSRLTVL.

This clone was seen a single time. The chain uses TRBV2 and TRBJ1-4; D gene uncertain. Trimming shortened V by 7 bases and J by 3 bases, and 3 bases separated the two germline ends. The CDR3 covers 11 residues. CDR1 SNHLY and CDR2 FYNNEI come from the germline V gene. Here the CDR3 DNA reads TGTGCCAGCACCCCTAATGAAAAACTGTTTTTT. Encoded protein: CASTPNEKLFF.

V and J are TRBV5-5 and TRBJ2-3; the D is unclear. CDR3 length: 14 amino acids. V lost 0 bases, J lost 0 bases, and 5 bases lay in between. Germline V lookup: CDR1 SGHKS, CDR2 YYEKEE (reference sequence). CDR3 in amino acids: CASSLGVSTDTQYF. CDR3 bases: TGTGCCAGCAGCTTGGGGGTTAGCACAGATACGCAGTATTTT.

The chain carries TRBV9 and TRBJ2-1; D may match TRBD1 or TRBD2 (5 bases each). The CDR3 spans 15 residues. Trimming cost V 0 bases and J 9 bases, with 16 bases left between them. Germline V gene sequence: CDR1 SGDLS, CDR2 YYNGEE. This CDR3 reads CASSVGTLPQGEQFF. CDR3 bases: TGTGCCAGCAGCGTAGGGACTTTACCCCAGGGTGAGCAGTTCTTC.

The DNA for the CDR3 is TGTGCCAGCAGTGACGGGGTCTTCACAGATACGCAGTATTTT. Its translation is CASSDGVFTDTQYF. This rearrangement joins TRBV25-1 to TRBJ2-3; perhaps TRBD2 as D (5 bases). The ends were cut back, 3 bases at V and 2 bases at J, with 9 bases in the middle. CDR1 is MGHDK, CDR2 SYGVNS, per germline. CDR3 size: 14 residues. The full variable domain, its missing parts supplied by reference TRBV25-1 and TRBJ2-3, is EADIYQTPRYLVIGTGKKITLECSQTMGHDKMYWYQQDPGMELHLIHYSYGVNSTEKGDLSSESTVSRIRTEHFPLTLESARPSHTSQYLCASSDGVFTDTQYFGPGTRLTVL.

The genes are TRBV5-4 and TRBJ1-1; TRBD1 matches at 9 bases. The CDR3 extends over 13 amino acids. The germline CDR1 and CDR2 sequences are SGHNT and YYREEE (reference sequence). The V gene end was trimmed by 4 bases and the J gene end by 3 bases; junction bases not matched to a gene: 1. CDR3 DNA sequence: TGTGCCAGCAGCCGGGACAGGGACACTGAAGCTTTCTTT. It codes for CASSRDRDTEAFF.

J is TRBJ2-6 and V is TRBV6-1, with unresolved D. This CDR3 comprises 15 residues. With 2 bases removed from V and 3 bases from J, the gap between germline ends came to 8 bases. Germline CDR1 MNHNS, CDR2 SASEGT. CDR3 region: CASSEPVSGANVLTF. CDR3 sequence (DNA): TGTGCCAGCAGTGAACCCGTAAGTGGGGCCAACGTCCTGACTTTC.

The gene calls are TRBV11-2 and TRBJ2-7; no clear D. There are 13 residues in the CDR3. Trimming left V 6 bases short and J 3 bases short, with 12 bases between. Germline CDR1 reads SGHAT; CDR2 reads FQNNGV. Here the CDR3 DNA reads TGTGCCAGCAGTGCCGCTTCCGTCTACGAGCAGTACTTC. This codes for CASSAASVYEQYF. The full variable domain, completed using reference TRBV11-2 and TRBJ2-7, is EAGVAQSPRYKIIEKRQSVAFWCNPISGHATLYWYQQILGQGPKLLIQFQNNGVVDDSQLPKDRFSAERLKGVDSTLKIQPAKLEDSAVYLCASSAASVYEQYFGPGTRLTVT.

The chain combines TRBV19 with TRBJ1-5; D possibly corresponds to TRBD1 (5 bases). Trimming took off 6 bases at V and 1 base at J, with 10 bases between the two ends. Germline CDR1 is LNHDA and CDR2 is SQIVND (reference sequence). This CDR3 contains 14 residues. Written as DNA, the CDR3 is TGTGCCAGTAGGGGGGGAGGGAGCAATCAGCCCCAGCATTTT. It translates to CASRGGGSNQPQHF.

V usage is TRBV28 and J usage is TRBJ2-7, with D possibly matching TRBD1 (5 bases). Germline-derived CDR1 and CDR2 are MDHEN and SYDVKM. Trimming took off 6 bases at V and 11 bases at J, with 23 bases between the two ends. The CDR3 extends over 14 amino acids. The CDR3 DNA reads as TGTGCCAGCAGATCTCCAAGGTCAGGGATCTTGGAGTACTTC. Protein: CASRSPRSGILEYF.

The rearrangement uses TRBV27 and TRBJ2-6; no clear D. The CDR3 covers 13 residues. The V end lost 7 bases, the J end lost 1 base, and 5 bases lay between the germline ends. From germline, CDR1 is MNHEY and CDR2 SMNVEV (reference sequence). The CDR3 reads CASTRSGANVLTF. The CDR3 nucleotides are TGTGCCAGCACTCGTTCTGGGGCCAACGTCCTGACTTTC.

The V call is TRBV29-1, the J call TRBJ1-1; 9 nucleotides match TRBD1. CDR3 length: 13 amino acids. Trimming at V came to 6 bases and at J to 3 bases, leaving 5 bases not matched to a gene. Germline CDR1 is SQVTM and CDR2 is ANQGSEA. CDR3 DNA: TGCAGCGTCCAGACAGGGGGGGACACTGAAGCTTTCTTT. It translates to CSVQTGGDTEAFF.

V gene TRBV2 combines with J gene TRBJ1-5, with a tentative D call TRBD1 (5 bases). The CDR3 is 15 amino acids. V gave up 5 bases and J gave up 3 bases, with 14 bases separating them. The germline V gene encodes CDR1 SNHLY and CDR2 FYNNEI. The CDR3 reads CASSYFQGLNQPQHF. CDR3 bases: TGTGCCAGCAGTTATTTCCAGGGACTCAATCAGCCCCAGCATTTT.

The chain joins TRBV6-1 to TRBJ1-2; D might be TRBD1 (5 bases). The CDR3 extends over 15 amino acids. Germline V gene data show CDR1 as MNHNS and CDR2 as SASEGT. The ends were cut back, 1 base at V and 4 bases at J, with 13 bases in the middle. CDR3 amino acids: CASSEEGRAGYGYTF. The CDR3 DNA is TGTGCCAGCAGTGAAGAAGGCAGGGCTGGCTATGGCTACACCTTC.

This sequence joins TRBV5-1 and TRBJ1-1, with 10 bases fitting TRBD1. Per the germline V gene, CDR1 is SGHRS and CDR2 is YFSETQ. Trimming at V came to 4 bases and at J to 5 bases, leaving 5 bases not matched to a gene. This CDR3 contains 14 residues. CDR3 DNA: TGCGCCAGCAGCAGACAGGGACAGGGGACTGAAGCTTTCTTT. Encoded protein: CASSRQGQGTEAFF.

In its sample, this clone was seen a few times. The V call is TRBV21-1, the J call TRBJ2-7; the D segment call TRBD2 is taken from the table without a DNA check. TRBV21-1 is a pseudogene segment. This CDR3 region has 19 residues. The CDR3 reads CASSKGNLSAGLDHYEQYV. Here the CDR3 DNA reads TGTGCCAGCAGCAAAGGAAACTTGTCTGCTGGACTCGACCACTACGAGCAGTACGTC.

This clone has just one count. This CDR3 is CASSLALSVSGSYNEQFF. The DNA of the CDR3 is TGTGCCAGCAGCTTAGCGCTAAGCGTTAGCGGGAGCTACAATGAGCAGTTCTTC. The chain joins TRBV7-9 to TRBJ2-1, with 9 bases lining up with TRBD2. Germline CDR1 is SEHNR and CDR2 is FQNEAQ (reference sequence). V lost 0 bases and J lost 3; bases outside the gene matches: 9. This CDR3 comprises 18 residues.

This chain joins TRBV7-9 and TRBJ1-5; D call uncertain. V was cut by 4 bases and J by 5 bases, with 9 bases left in between. The CDR3 sequence is 13 residues long. Germline loops: CDR1 SEHNR, CDR2 FQNEAQ (reference sequence). The CDR3 nucleotides are TGTGCCAGCAGCTCAGAGTATGATCAGCCCCAGCATTTT. It translates to CASSSEYDQPQHF.

V and J are TRBV4-1 and TRBJ2-2; perhaps TRBD1 as D (6 bases). V lost 4 bases, J lost 8 bases, and 17 bases lay in between. Germline loops: CDR1 MGHRA, CDR2 YSYEKL. CDR3 size: 15 residues. The CDR3, as DNA: TGCGCCAGCAGCCCAGCTACCGGGACACCGGGGGAGCTGTTTTTT. Protein product: CASSPATGTPGELFF.